The T cell receptor beta chain described here comes from a study of molecular identifiers for immune sequencing clone quantification. Study-wide results and limits: Spiked Jurkat TCR RNA equal to one cell could reportedly be picked out among 940,000 or so naive cells.

The CDR3 runs 16 residues. Unmatched junction bases numbered 6, after V lost 4 bases and J lost 2 bases. Germline assignment: CDR1 MNHEY and CDR2 SVGAGI. Listed TCR primers and previously described methods were used for bulk TCR libraries. In TCRdb, the PCR reads were re-called with MiXCR into one record per CDR3 protein. The data show over 550,000 distinct CDR3 sequences, with around 25% seen just once and 0.75% to 0.8% held by the top ten. As to this clonotype: Its antigen is not identified.

Source material for naive CD8 libraries was about 17,000 to 1,100,000 sorted cells, with 10%, 30% or 50% RNA. The sorting of naive CD8 T cells used the CD8+CD4-CCR7+CD45RA+ phenotype. Sequencing used naive CD8+ T cells from blood, with Jurkat cell RNA spiked in. Documented subset: FACS-sorted CD8+CD4-CCR7+CD45RA+ naive T cells. This receptor was taken from a human donor in good health. Some libraries in this study had Jurkat cell RNA spiked in. J is TRBJ2-1 and V is TRBV6-5, with 9 bases lining up with TRBD2. In DNA, the CDR3 is TGTGCCAGCAGTTCCGATAGCGGGGGCACCTACAATGAGCAGTTCTTC. Translating gives CASSSDSGGTYNEQFF.